This record covers a single T cell receptor (beta chain). TCRdb keeps only in-frame clones here, not all; method: immunoSEQ multiplex PCR. The repertoire has 30,000 to 35,000 clones, 87% of them found once; the top ten carry more than 9.5%. Germline V gene lookup returns CDR1 MGHRA and CDR2 YSYEKL. The CDR3 covers 15 residues. V lost 2 bases, J lost 10 bases, and 11 bases stayed unmatched. The record originates from a study of T cell changes during pregnancy in multiple sclerosis. This sequence was found in a female donor with multiple sclerosis, enrolled in a pregnancy study. The chain links TRBV4-1 to TRBJ2-1; 7 bases align to TRBD2. Here the sequenced sample was CD8+ T cells from peripheral blood mononuclear cells, taken in the first trimester of pregnancy. The CDR3: CASSQLPVAGGEQFF. As DNA, the CDR3 is TGCGCCAGCAGCCAACTCCCGGTGGCCGGGGGGGAGCAGTTCTTC.